These 11 T cell receptor beta chains came from one sample sequenced in a study of neoadjuvant anti-PD-1 for oral cavity cancer. Using immunoSEQ multiplex PCR, the repertoire was profiled, and TCRdb retains in-frame clones only, with some absent. The sample holds about 68,000 clones; 80% to 90% are singletons and the top ten take around 3.2%. Sample time point: after neoadjuvant nivolumab, at surgical resection. The sequencing used PBMCs, collected after nivolumab (anti-PD-1) treatment. Receptors were obtained from a person aged 40 to 85 with oral cavity squamous cell carcinoma.

DNA for the CDR3: TGTGCCATCAGTGAGCCCGAGAGGGCCCACGAGCAGTACTTC. Protein product: CAISEPERAHEQYF. The chain recombines TRBV10-3 with TRBJ2-7; possibly TRBD2 for D (5 bases). Germline values: CDR1 ENHRY, CDR2 SYGVKD. The V gene lost 2 bases and the J gene lost 5 bases, with 13 bases spanning the gap. This CDR3 has 14 residues.

This chain connects TRBV7-9 to TRBJ2-7; D is unresolved. The CDR3 has 13 residues. Germline lookup yields CDR1 SEHNR and CDR2 FQNEAQ (reference sequence). Trimming cost V 1 base and J 1 base, with 5 bases left between them. CDR3 region: CASSLGPSYEQYF. The CDR3 DNA sequence: TGTGCCAGCAGCTTAGGGCCTTCCTACGAGCAGTACTTC. The variable domain in full, completed from reference TRBV7-9 and TRBJ2-7, reads DTGVSQNPRHKITKRGQNVTFRCDPISEHNRLYWYRQTLGQGPEFLTYFQNEAQLEKSRLLSDRFSAERPKGSFSTLEIQRTEQGDSAMYLCASSLGPSYEQYFGPGTRLTVT.

The rearrangement links TRBV2 to TRBJ1-2; perhaps TRBD1 as D (6 bases). Germline V gene data show CDR1 as SNHLY and CDR2 as FYNNEI. Trimming left V 5 bases short and J 8 bases short, with 15 bases between. This CDR3 is built from 13 residues. Written as DNA, the CDR3 is TGTGCCAGCAGTAAGACAGGTTTAGAAGGCTACACCTTC. Amino acids: CASSKTGLEGYTF.

The chain joins TRBV27 to TRBJ2-3; no clear D gene. Per germline, CDR1 MNHEY and CDR2 SMNVEV (reference sequence). Trimming removed 0 bases at V and 2 bases at J, with 3 bases between. This CDR3 spans 13 amino acids. The DNA for the CDR3 is TGTGCCAGCAGTTTATCCTTCACAGATACGCAGTATTTT. Amino acids: CASSLSFTDTQYF.

Turning to this clone: The junction differs from germline at one of its ends, possibly a read error. V usage is TRBV30 and J usage is TRBJ2-3; 8 bases align to TRBD1. Germline V gene sequence: CDR1 GTSNPN, CDR2 SVGIG (reference sequence). This CDR3 is built from 14 residues. Written as DNA, the CDR3 is TGTGCCTGGAGTCCAGGACAGGGTACAGACACGCAGTATTTT. Protein sequence: CAWSPGQGTDTQYF.

The chain couples TRBV12-5 to TRBJ1-1, with D unclear. V was clipped by 0 bases and J by 7 bases, with 9 bases between them. The germline V gene has CDR1 LGHNT and CDR2 FRNRAP. The CDR3 is 13 amino acids. CDR3 nucleotides: TGTGCTAGTGGTTTGGTACCCCCCGGTGAAGCTTTCTTT. It translates to CASGLVPPGEAFF.

CDR3 sequence: CASSEILDTQYF. DNA of the CDR3: TGCGCCAGCAGTGAGATCCTGGATACGCAGTATTTT. The chain joins TRBV10-2 to TRBJ2-3; no definite D call. V was shortened by 2 bases and J by 6 bases, with 6 bases between the two germline ends. In germline, CDR1 is WSHSY, CDR2 SAAADI. The CDR3 is 12 residues long.

The chain has TRBV6-5 and TRBJ1-5; the D gene is possibly TRBD1 (6 bases). The CDR3 totals 15 residues. Trimming removed 6 bases at V and 7 bases at J, with 19 bases between. CDR1 and CDR2 from the germline V gene are MNHEY and SVGAGI. CDR3 residues: CASSPTGGGGQPQHF. Written as DNA, the CDR3 is TGTGCCAGCAGCCCCACGGGGGGAGGGGGGCAGCCCCAGCATTTT.

The rearrangement joins TRBV6-7 to TRBJ2-3; 12 nucleotides match TRBD2. TRBV6-7 is placed among ORFs of uncertain function. The CDR3 sequence is 20 residues long. The ends lost 6 bases at V and 1 base at J; junction bases unmatched: 17. For the CDR3, the DNA is TGTGCCAGCAGCTACCGGACTAGCGGGATTAGGGGTTGGGGCACAGATACGCAGTATTTT. This translates into CASSYRTSGIRGWGTDTQYF.

This chain uses TRBV6-6 with TRBJ2-5, with 8 bases lining up with TRBD2. The V and J ends lost 6 bases and 5 bases, in that order; junction bases with no gene match: 5. Germline CDR1 is MNHNY and CDR2 is SVGAGI (reference sequence). This CDR3 is built from 13 residues. Written as DNA, the CDR3 is TGTGCCAGCAGCCACGGGGGGGACGAGACCCAGTACTTC. It codes for CASSHGGDETQYF.

The V call is TRBV10-3, the J call TRBJ2-7, with 7 positions matching TRBD2. The CDR3 spans 17 residues. From germline, CDR1 is ENHRY and CDR2 SYGVKD. The trim removed 2 bases at V and 0 bases at J, leaving 10 bases unmatched. The CDR3 sequence: CAISEALGTSASYEQYF. The CDR3 DNA follows: TGTGCCATCAGTGAGGCCCTTGGAACTAGCGCCTCCTACGAGCAGTACTTC.